What follows is one T cell receptor (beta chain) and its context. CDR3 size: 14 residues. Germline V lookup: CDR1 SQVTM, CDR2 ANQGSEA. The data were obtained in a study of T cell changes during pregnancy in multiple sclerosis. This table comes from immunoSEQ multiplex PCR, and its TCRdb copy is limited to in-frame clones, with some not included. The table lists under 70,000 clones, roughly 90% of them singletons. The TCR sequence derives from a female donor with multiple sclerosis, enrolled in a pregnancy study. Sequenced here: CD4+ T cells from peripheral blood mononuclear cells, sampled after pregnancy. The chain carries TRBV29-1 and TRBJ2-7; 8 nucleotides match TRBD1. The CDR3 here is CSPATRTGSSEQYF. The CDR3 DNA reads as TGCAGTCCTGCCACCCGGACAGGGTCTTCCGAGCAGTACTTC.